This T cell receptor (beta chain) was found in a study of cytomegalovirus exposure and HLA in healthy donors (dated by TCRdb to the late 2010s). About the study as a whole: In an earlier analysis of some 550 of the donors, less than 350 Gb of sequence data and some 100 million unique TCR beta sequences from some 170 million T cells were reported. The study was designed to test whether signatures of past pathogen exposure could be identified by cataloging public T cell receptors. Across roughly 420 genotyped donors of the cohort, an average of about 240,000 unique TCR beta nucleotide sequences per donor were sequenced, and around 20% of those sequences were non-productive. Four or five DR-DQ haplotypes were treated as single units for association and clustering because of strong linkage in the cohort. The number of typed donors differed by locus: about 629-630 for A, B, C, DRB1 and DQB1; 500 to 550 for DQA1; some 590 for DPA1; and about 450 for DPB1. An early release covering over 500 HLA-typed donors comprised approximately 300 gigabases of sequencing data and 85 million or so unique TCR sequences. In an earlier analysis of roughly 600 of the donors, high-throughput TCR beta sequencing was used to judge whether each TCR beta V gene segment behaved as functional or pseudogenic. HLA typing included class I and class II loci at four-digit resolution. A later genetic analysis used genome-wide SNP genotypes for about three fifths of the roughly 700 donors, treating that subset as a discovery cohort. Of the 398 genotyped donors, more than 75% were placed in the genetic ancestry cluster associated with self-reported Caucasian donors. Alongside the repertoire data, information on donor age, sex, ethnicity and CMV serostatus was compiled. A later analysis re-analyzed previously published TCR beta repertoires from 666 donors and added high-resolution HLA genotyping to study TCR occurrence patterns. Using immunosequencing, the study profiled T cell repertoires from 500 to 800 subjects and related those repertoires to cytomegalovirus serostatus. To predict cytomegalovirus infection status, the study brought together high-throughput TCR immunosequencing, statistical association of individual TCRs with disease status, and machine learning. Besides the first cohort of approximately 710 subjects, a separate validation cohort made up of 90 to 150 different subjects was used. Rather than drawing on any new phenotypic data, the later analysis identified candidate immune exposures from TCR beta sequences and the way those sequences occurred across donors. All discovery cohort repertoires had been generated on a single sequencing platform.

This clone was found a few times. Its antigen has not been determined. Base-call qualities are not available, and no considerably larger clone is one nucleotide away. In total, roughly 670 healthy bone marrow donors made up the cohort. All cohort members were sampled while nominally healthy, although unrecorded immune exposures were likely present. The donor tested CMV seronegative and was one of the 352 seronegative cohort members. Every donor gave a peripheral blood sample, and the peripheral blood mononuclear cells from that sample were used for TCR beta sequencing. The Qiagen DNeasy Blood Extraction Kit was used to extract genomic DNA from the blood cell samples. From cysteine to phenylalanine, the CDR3 is 15 amino acids long. The kept DNA is CDR3 alone, 45 bases in frame from the first base. The CDR1 and CDR2 encoded by the germline V gene are SGHRS and YFSETQ. The germline V end is reduced by 3 bases and the J end by 5 bases; junction bases left unmatched: 7.

Summary of the overall study and its limitations: A further reported finding was that TCR beta sequences accurately predicted the HLA-A and HLA-B alleles for most subjects in the first cohort. A few of the identified cytomegalovirus-associated TCR beta chains were confirmed in vitro to be specific for cytomegalovirus antigens. A later genetic analysis reported fewer N-insertions in productive TCRs among donors in an Asian-associated ancestry cluster than the roughly 720-donor mean. In a later analysis, HLA-associated TCR beta chains were found to be more clonally expanded and to have lower generation probabilities than equally common non-associated chains. A later genetic analysis associated a missense DCLRE1C variant with V-gene and J-gene trimming of TCR beta chains, and an independent cohort replicated the association. Presence/absence analyses assumed roughly uniform sequencing depth across donors, an assumption that may not hold. The earlier analysis of 587 of the donors excluded roughly 16 rarely observed V segments, including chromosome 9 orphons, because counts were too low. Assigning TCR associations to individual alleles was difficult when HLA alleles, especially DR and DQ, strongly co-occurred. For the cohort, immune exposure information was limited to CMV serostatus. In a later analysis, TCR association rates were found to vary across HLA loci, with the most associated TCRs seen for DRB1 alleles and the fewest for HLA-C alleles. Because some donors lacked HLA typing at each locus, the association tests relied only on the typed subset. Linkage disequilibrium might explain the correlated functional status among segregating V segments, but an unknown experimental factor could not be excluded. In a later analysis, 15,000 to 20,000 TCR beta sequences were associated with specific HLA alleles at a false discovery rate of 0.05. According to a later analysis, parvovirus B19, influenza, CMV and Epstein-Barr virus appeared linked to several top co-occurrence clusters. The classifier was reported to diagnose cytomegalovirus status with high specificity and sensitivity in both the original and validation cohorts. Broadly in line with IMGT annotations, most TCR beta V segments showed up in productive rearrangements about 87% or about 30% of the time in an earlier analysis of 587 of the donors. A cluster of highly shared sequence variants was judged likely to represent a technical artifact of the sequencing pipeline. It was suggested by the authors that the approach could potentially be generalized to other disease states and immunological phenotypes. The cohort was sequenced for TCR beta chains only, and without alpha or paired-chain data the features that could be detected were limited. Most TCR sequences were seen in very few donors, while some public TCRs were found in many individuals. Because the 87-base-pair reads could not distinguish some IMGT-functional V segments, including TRBV6-2 and TRBV6-3, those segments were excluded. In the study, around 150 TCR beta chains were listed as associated with cytomegalovirus. A later analysis found that most CMV-associated TCR beta chains appeared HLA-restricted, with HLA associations seemingly driven largely by CMV exposure.

The library was built by means of the immunoSEQ multiplex PCR assay. For the multiplex PCR, a mixture combining 60 forward primers for TCR Vbeta segments and 13 reverse primers for TCR Jbeta segments was used. A multiplex PCR assay on genomic DNA amplified the CDR3 region of rearranged TCR beta genes. Amplified TCR beta libraries were sequenced as 87-base-pair reads on the Illumina HiSeq System. Processing in the source paper ran as follows. In a later analysis, some 80 million unique TCR beta chains were counted across the 500 to 850 repertoires, and about 9.9 million of these chains were shared by at least two donors. Raw reads were error-corrected and collapsed into unique sequences by a nearest-neighbor algorithm in which closely related sequences were merged to remove PCR and sequencing errors. V, D and J gene segments were assigned by aligning CDR3 sequences to IMGT reference sequences. Each retained sequence needed at least a six-nucleotide match to both a V gene segment and a J gene segment. A rearrangement was called productive if the CDR3 had no stop codons and remained in frame with V and J, and every other rearrangement was called non-productive. CDR3 was defined according to IMGT convention as the region running from the second conserved V-encoded cysteine to the conserved J-encoded phenylalanine. Sequences without an unambiguous match to a single V gene segment were excluded from the earlier analysis of about 640 of the donors. In an earlier analysis of several hundred of the donors, V segments were called functional above 56.7% productive rearrangements and were called segregating when the between-donor standard deviation exceeded 5%. A statistical classification framework was built to diagnose cytomegalovirus status from the catalog of TCR beta chain sequences. A later analysis assigned V and J genes by comparing TCR nucleotide sequences with IMGT/GENE-DB human TR gene sequences. A later analysis assigned CDR3 sequences and most-parsimonious VDJ recombination scenarios with the TCRdist pipeline. In a later analysis, each TCR beta chain was defined by its CDR3 amino acid sequence together with its V-gene family, and reads without a unique V-gene family were excluded. To address suspected cross-contamination and a sequencing artifact, a later analysis removed several hundred highly shared, low-generation-probability nucleotide sequences. A later analysis calculated a clonal expansion index for each public chain from normalized within-repertoire ranks of inferred template counts. In a later analysis, generation probabilities were computed with a VDJ recombination model fitted to out-of-frame rearrangements, and the resulting probabilities were checked against IGoR. A later analysis scored TCR-TCR, TCR-HLA and TCR-CMV co-occurrence with hypergeometric tests, applying a repertoire-size bias correction to TCR pairs. To estimate false discovery rates, a later analysis permuted the HLA or CMV assignments 20 times. In a later analysis, co-occurring TCRs were grouped with DBSCAN, and TCRdist sequence similarity was added when clustering was performed within HLA-allele-positive subsets. Co-occurrence clustering excluded repertoires with fewer than 30,000 or more than 120,000 public chains, plus five with anomalous nucleotide sharing. TCRdb mirrors the immuneACCESS table, restricted to in-frame sequences. Some clones are absent from its copies; in checked studies, under half trace to an unresolved V gene, and the reason for the others is unknown. V and J calls and clone size follow that table, whereas D and trimming were derived from the DNA. The sample table records roughly 250,000 clones; about four fifths of these occur just once. Approximately 0.3% of the sample belongs to the ten largest clones.

Material: PBMCs. The TCR originated in a girl under 10 years old in good health and CMV-seronegative. The rearrangement joined TRBV5-1 to TRBJ2-3, and TRBD1 aligns with 9 junction nucleotides. The CDR3 has the sequence CASSSGQGRGDTQYF. The DNA sequence is given as TGCGCCAGCAGCTCGGGACAGGGAAGGGGAGATACGCAGTATTTT. This CDR3, with the reference TRBV5-1 and TRBJ2-3 proteins standing in past its ends, gives the full variable domain KAGVTQTPRYLIKTRGQQVTLSCSPISGHRSVSWYQQTPGQGLQFLFEYFSETQRNKGNFPGRFSGRQFSNSRSEMNVSTLELGDSALYLCASSSGQGRGDTQYFGPGTRLTVL.